This TCR beta chain is drawn from a study of T cell responses to AZD1222 COVID-19 vaccine (dated by TCRdb to the early 2020s). Describing the broader study: TCR sequencing covered fewer than 250 trial participants: 200 to 220 given two doses of AZD1222 and 26 given two doses of MenACWY control vaccine. Trial participants were enrolled by age into 18-55, 56-69 and 70-plus year subgroups, with 148, 28 and 57 TCR-sequenced participants respectively. Here is what the overall study found, with its caveats: Participants were mostly white British, with more females than males. The authors suggested clonal diversity may have been underestimated. Reportedly, almost half of the unique spike-specific TCRs recognized epitopes lying outside the regions that are mutated in the B.1.351 and B.1.1.7 variants. CD4 TCRs associated with the vaccine covered the entire spike protein, and the dominant responses were in regions 160-218 and 743-854. The 56-69-year group was small, and its depth increase did not reach significance, likely because of low power. A significant rise in spike-specific TCR breadth and depth was observed after two AZD1222 doses relative to day 0 and relative to MenACWY recipients. Conclusions about previously exposed vaccinees are limited because only six or seven AZD1222 recipients were SARS-CoV-2 seropositive at baseline. Because no day 14 peak-response samples were available, repertoires were characterized only after the peak T cell response.

V lost 3 bases and J lost 4 bases; the stretch between them is 1 base long. The CDR3 goes from the cysteine to the phenylalanine over 12 residues. The DNA shown is the 36-base CDR3, in frame from base 1. The germline V gene (reference sequence) provides CDR1 LGHDT and CDR2 YNNKEL. The CDR3 regions of human TCRbeta chains were analyzed by immunosequencing. In the paper's pipeline: TCRs in the repertoires were compared against a reference library of SARS-CoV-2-specific TCRs that had been generated with the MIRA antigen-specificity platform. Breadth was defined as the fraction of unique TCRs that were SARS-CoV-2-associated, and depth was defined as the fraction of total T cells that were SARS-CoV-2-associated. Using the MIRA data, each spike-specific TCR was mapped to the spike region that the TCR reacts to and placed in a CD4 or CD8 class. Log10-transformed breadth and depth values were compared by one-way ANOVA with Sidak's multiple comparisons tests. Not all clones reach the TCRdb copy of this immuneACCESS table, which keeps in-frame sequences only. Checked studies attribute under half of the gap to unresolved V genes and leave the rest unexplained. That table gives V, J and clone size, and the DNA gave D and trimming. The sample yields some 140,000 clones; approximately 85% were counted once. About 6% of the sample is in the top ten clones.

Turning to this clone: It has no known antigen specificity. Base qualities are not at hand, and no much larger clone is one base apart.

The time point label, read with the paper, signifies: about 28 days (+/-7) after the second vaccine dose. AZD1222 recipients given second doses at about 4 weeks or at about 12 weeks were pooled, since spike-specific TCR depth and breadth were not found to differ between the two schedules. Samples from vaccinated people were obtained from the UK trials COV001 and COV002, which included a single-blind randomized controlled phase 2/3 trial of AZD1222 (ChAdOx1 nCoV-19) in healthy adults. For TCRbeta chain sequencing, PBMC samples were collected from trial participants at day 0 and at day 28 after the second dose.

The sequence came from an adult who received the AZD1222 COVID-19 vaccine. The sample consisted of peripheral blood, taken 28 days after the second AZD1222 dose. The chain couples TRBV3-1 (or the pseudogene TRBV3-2) to TRBJ2-6; no D segment can be confidently identified. The CDR3 has the sequence CASSQGANVLTF. In nucleotide form, the sequence is TGTGCCAGCAGCCAGGGGGCCAACGTCCTGACTTTC.